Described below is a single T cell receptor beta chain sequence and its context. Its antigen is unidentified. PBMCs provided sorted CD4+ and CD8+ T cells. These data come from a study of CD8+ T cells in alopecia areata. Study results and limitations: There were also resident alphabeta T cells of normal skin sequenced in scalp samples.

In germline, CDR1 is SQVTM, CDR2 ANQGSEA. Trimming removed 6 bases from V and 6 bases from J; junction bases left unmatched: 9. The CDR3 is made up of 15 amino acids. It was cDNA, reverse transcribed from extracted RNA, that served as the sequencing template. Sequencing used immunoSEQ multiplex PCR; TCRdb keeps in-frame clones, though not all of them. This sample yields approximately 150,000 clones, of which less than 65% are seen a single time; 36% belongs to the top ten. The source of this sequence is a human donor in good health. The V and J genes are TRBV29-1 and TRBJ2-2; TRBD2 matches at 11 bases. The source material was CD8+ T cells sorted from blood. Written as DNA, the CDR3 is TGCAGCGTCGTTACTAGCGGGAGCTTAGCCGGGGAGCTGTTTTTT. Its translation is CSVVTSGSLAGELFF.